Listed below are T cell receptor beta chains from one sample, sequenced in a study of blood T cell repertoires in COVID-19. Profiled with immunoSEQ multiplex PCR; TCRdb holds only in-frame clones, not every one. The sample gives approximately 300,000 clones, around 85% of which show up once; 4.1% is in the top ten. The sample taken for sequencing was peripheral blood. These receptors all come from a woman aged 50 to 60 with active or convalescent COVID-19. The CDR3 runs from the conserved cysteine through the conserved F or W. The D gene is left open where the match is weak. Where a row states a size, it is once, few, many or the class of an expanded clone; other rows omit it.

>TRBJ2-7|NA|TRBV4-2|NA
CASSQARDSTHYEQYF
TGTGCCAGCAGCCAAGCCCGGGACTCAACCCACTACGAGCAGTACTTC
>TRBJ2-1|TRBD2|TRBV3-1/TRBV3-2|NA
CASSQEWGTSSYNEQFF
TGTGCCAGCAGCCAAGAATGGGGGACTAGCTCCTACAATGAGCAGTTCTTC
>TRBJ1-2|TRBD1|TRBV11-1|once
CASSGTDRAGYGYTF
TGTGCCAGCAGCGGTACGGACAGGGCGGGCTATGGCTACACCTTC
>TRBJ2-1|TRBD2|TRBV29-1|NA
CSAGGSGRRSYNEQFF
TGCAGCGCCGGCGGAAGCGGGAGGCGCTCCTACAATGAGCAGTTCTTC
>TRBJ2-3|TRBD2|TRBV30|NA
CAGSTSGTDTQYF
TGTGCCGGCTCGACTAGCGGCACAGATACGCAGTATTTT
>TRBJ2-1|NA|TRBV27|NA
CASSSGLVINEQFF
TGTGCCAGCAGTTCGGGTCTAGTGATCAATGAGCAGTTCTTC
>TRBJ1-1|TRBD1|TRBV27|NA
CASSSTTGGGTEAFF
TGTGCCAGCAGTTCAACAACAGGGGGCGGGACTGAAGCTTTCTTT
>TRBJ1-6|NA|TRBV14|NA
CASSQVRSNSPLHF
TGTGCCAGCAGCCAAGTGCGGAGTAATTCACCCCTCCACTTT
>TRBJ1-5|NA|TRBV9|NA
CASSAGHSNQPQHF
TGTGCCAGCAGCGCGGGACACTCTAATCAGCCCCAGCATTTT
>TRBJ2-7|TRBD2|TRBV5-1|NA
CASSSPPGLAASYEQYF
TGCGCCAGCAGCTCCCCACCGGGACTAGCGGCATCCTACGAGCAGTACTTC
>TRBJ1-5|NA|TRBV19|NA
CASSEEGNQPQHF
TGTGCCAGTAGTGAGGAGGGCAATCAGCCCCAGCATTTT
>TRBJ1-2|NA|TRBV3-1/TRBV3-2|NA
CASSPSAALKEGYTF
TGTGCCAGCAGCCCCTCTGCGGCCCTCAAGGAAGGCTACACCTTC
>TRBJ1-5|NA|TRBV7-8|few
CASSLERRRGRNSNQPQHF
TGTGCCAGCAGCTTAGAACGCCGGAGAGGGAGGAATAGCAATCAGCCCCAGCATTTT
>TRBJ2-7|NA|TRBV2|NA
CARGNHVYEQYF
TGTGCCCGGGGGAATCACGTCTACGAGCAGTACTTC
>TRBJ1-6|NA|TRBV10-1|NA
CASSAEILNSPLHF
TGCGCCAGCAGTGCGGAGATATTGAATTCACCCCTCCACTTT
>TRBJ2-7|NA|TRBV18|NA
CASSPQAGSYEQYF
TGTGCCAGCTCACCACAGGCAGGCTCCTACGAGCAGTACTTC
>TRBJ2-7|TRBD2|TRBV5-1|NA
CASSSGASSGGSYEQYF
TGCGCCAGCAGCTCTGGAGCGTCTAGCGGGGGCTCCTACGAGCAGTACTTC
>TRBJ2-1|TRBD2|TRBV5-4|NA
CASNTGTSGINEQFF
TGTGCCAGCAACACCGGGACTAGCGGGATAAATGAGCAGTTCTTC